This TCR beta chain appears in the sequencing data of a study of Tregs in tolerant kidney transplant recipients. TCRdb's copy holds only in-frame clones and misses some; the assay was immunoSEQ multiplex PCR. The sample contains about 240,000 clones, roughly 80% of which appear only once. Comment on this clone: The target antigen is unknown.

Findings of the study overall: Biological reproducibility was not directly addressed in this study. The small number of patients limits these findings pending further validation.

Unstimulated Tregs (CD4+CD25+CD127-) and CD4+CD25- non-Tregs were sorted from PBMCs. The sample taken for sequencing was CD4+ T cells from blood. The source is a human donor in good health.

CDR3: CASSLAPGQDTPVDTEAFF. The CDR3 DNA sequence: TGTGCCAGCAGCTTAGCCCCAGGACAGGACACCCCGGTGGACACTGAAGCTTTCTTT. The V call is TRBV7-6, the J call TRBJ1-1; 7 bases agree with TRBD1. This CDR3 comprises 19 residues. The junction had 16 bases not matched to a gene; V was cut back by 0 bases and J by 3 bases. Looked up from germline, CDR1 is SGHVS and CDR2 is FNYEAQ.